The entry below describes one T cell receptor (beta chain). Its target is not known. This sample is part of a study of T-cell memory formation after mild COVID-19. Study information: TCR clusters largely stayed donor specific.

Findings of the study overall: Researchers found some responding clones in pre-infection memory, a sign that cross-reactive memory joined.

Germline values: CDR1 SEHNR, CDR2 FQNEAQ (reference sequence). V lost 4 bases, J lost 1 base, and 10 bases stayed unmatched. This CDR3 has 17 amino acids. TCRdb reprocessed the 5' RACE reads via MiXCR and lists one record per CDR3 protein. The table records about 440,000 distinct CDR3 sequences, 20% of them present only once. The sequence was obtained from an adult woman who had mild COVID-19 (a few samples of this study predate the infection). Cell type and time point are not known. The J gene is TRBJ2-7, the V gene TRBV7-9, with 10 bases matching TRBD2. Sequencing input: PBMCs or a T cell subset sorted from them (not recorded which). Written as DNA, the CDR3 is TGTGCCAGCAGCTCCACATCTGGACTAGCGGATTCCTACGAGCAGTACTTC. This sequence encodes CASSSTSGLADSYEQYF.